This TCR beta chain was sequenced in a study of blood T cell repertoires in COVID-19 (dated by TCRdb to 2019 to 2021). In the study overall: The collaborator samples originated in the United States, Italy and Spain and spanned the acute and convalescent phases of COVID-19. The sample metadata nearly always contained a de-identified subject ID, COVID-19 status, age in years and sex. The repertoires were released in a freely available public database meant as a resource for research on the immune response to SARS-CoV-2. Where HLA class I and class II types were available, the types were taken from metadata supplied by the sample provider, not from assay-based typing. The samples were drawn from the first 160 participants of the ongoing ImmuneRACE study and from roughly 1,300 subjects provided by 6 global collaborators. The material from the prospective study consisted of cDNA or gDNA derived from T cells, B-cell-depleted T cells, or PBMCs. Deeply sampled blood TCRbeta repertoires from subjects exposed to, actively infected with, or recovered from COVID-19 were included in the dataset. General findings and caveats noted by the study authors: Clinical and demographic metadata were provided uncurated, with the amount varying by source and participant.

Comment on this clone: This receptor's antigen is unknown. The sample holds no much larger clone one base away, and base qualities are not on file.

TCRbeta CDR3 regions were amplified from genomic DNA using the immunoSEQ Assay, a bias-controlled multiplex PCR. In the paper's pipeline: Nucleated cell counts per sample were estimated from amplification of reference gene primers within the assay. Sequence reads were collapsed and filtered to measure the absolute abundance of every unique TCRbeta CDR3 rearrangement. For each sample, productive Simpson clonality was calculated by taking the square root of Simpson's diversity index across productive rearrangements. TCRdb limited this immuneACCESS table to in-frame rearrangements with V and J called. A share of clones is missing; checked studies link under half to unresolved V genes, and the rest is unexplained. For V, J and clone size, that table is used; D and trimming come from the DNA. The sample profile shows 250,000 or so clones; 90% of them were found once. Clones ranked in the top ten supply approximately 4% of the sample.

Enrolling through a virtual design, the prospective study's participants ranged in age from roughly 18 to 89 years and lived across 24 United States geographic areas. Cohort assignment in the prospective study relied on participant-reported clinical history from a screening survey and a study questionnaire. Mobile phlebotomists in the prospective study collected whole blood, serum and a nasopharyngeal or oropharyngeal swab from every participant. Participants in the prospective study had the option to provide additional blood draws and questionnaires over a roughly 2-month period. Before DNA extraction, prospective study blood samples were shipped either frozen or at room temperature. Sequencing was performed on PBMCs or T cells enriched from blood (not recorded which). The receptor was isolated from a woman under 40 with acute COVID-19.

The encoded CDR3 is CASSQWLQESYEKLFF. The DNA sequence is as follows: TGTGCCAGCAGCCAATGGCTTCAGGAATCATATGAAAAACTGTTTTTT. The receptor chain draws on TRBV3-1 (or the pseudogene TRBV3-2) and TRBJ1-4; there is no confident call for the D gene. CDR1 and CDR2, looked up from the germline V gene (reference sequence), are LGHDT and YNNKEL. Trimming at the junction amounts to 2 bases on V and 6 bases on J, and the germline ends lie 16 bases apart. Inclusive of the bounding cysteine and phenylalanine, the CDR3 is 16 residues long. Just CDR3 DNA is preserved here, 48 bases in frame from base 1.